This T cell receptor beta chain was recorded in a study of radiotherapy plus CTLA-4 blockade in lung cancer. Study overall: Around 19% of enrolled patients responded objectively, and more than 25% had disease control.

Germline assignment: CDR1 SGHVS and CDR2 FQNEAQ. V lost 1 base to trimming and J lost 8 bases; unmatched junction nucleotides: 6. This CDR3 contains 14 residues. It was focal radiation plus CTLA-4 blockade with ipilimumab that patients with chemo-refractory metastatic non-small-cell lung cancer received. Produced via immunoSEQ multiplex PCR; TCRdb's table is partial and in-frame only. This sample has over 40,000 clones, with 75% to 90% found just once. This rearrangement joins TRBV7-8 to TRBJ2-3; 7 positions match TRBD1. The starting material was peripheral blood, obtained from a patient treated with radiotherapy plus ipilimumab. The clonotype originates from a human donor with non-small cell lung cancer who had stable disease on radiotherapy plus ipilimumab. The CDR3 DNA is TGTGCCAGCAGCTTAGGGGGGACAGACCTTACGCAGTATTTT. It is translated as CASSLGGTDLTQYF.